What follows describes a single TCR beta chain. Its antigen is as yet unknown. The data were produced by immunoSEQ multiplex PCR, yet TCRdb's version contains in-frame clones alone and is incomplete. Of around 18,000 clones in the sample, around 82% were seen once. This sample is drawn from a study of CD4+ T cells in melanoma. Whole-study findings and limits: In melanoma, neoantigen-specific CD4+ T cells reportedly differed in differentiation state. A reported correlation linked neoantigen-specific CD4+ T cells to CD8+, macrophage and B cell function.

Trimming cost V 4 bases and J 1 base, with 14 bases left between them. There are 15 residues in the CDR3. Germline lookup yields CDR1 MDHEN and CDR2 SYDVKM. Sequenced material: cells from a culture (not recorded whether cultured in vitro). The V call is TRBV28, the J call TRBJ2-7; D unclear. This receptor was identified in a human donor with melanoma. Here the CDR3 DNA reads TGTGCCAGCAGTTCGTGGAGTACCTCTTCCTACGAGCAGTACTTC. Amino acid sequence: CASSSWSTSSYEQYF.